This TCR beta chain was captured in a study of neoadjuvant nivolumab and ipilimumab in lung cancer. Profiled with immunoSEQ multiplex PCR; TCRdb holds only in-frame clones, not every one. Among 10,000 to 15,000 clones listed, nearly 97% were seen once. Study-wide results and limits: Only two of four nivolumab-treated tumors gained richness and clonality by surgery. Pathologic regression was not significantly tied to TCR clonality. Higher pretherapy blood TCR richness went with higher resected-tumor richness. TCR receptors were sequenced in few samples.

Regarding this clone: Its target is not known.

V lost 5 bases and J 0 bases, leaving 13 bases between the germline ends. The CDR3 is 15 residues long. CDR1 MNHEY and CDR2 SVGAGI come from the germline V gene. This clonotype was sampled from an adult with non-small cell lung cancer. The material was peripheral blood, obtained after neoadjuvant nivolumab, alone or with ipilimumab, at or shortly before surgery. V is TRBV6-5 and J is TRBJ1-2, with D possibly matching TRBD1 (5 bases). CDR3 nucleotide sequence: TGTGCCAGCAGTCCCAGGGATCGGGCTAACTATGGCTACACCTTC. Its translation is CASSPRDRANYGYTF.